The 18 T cell receptor beta chains presented below share a single source sample, sequenced in a study of cytomegalovirus exposure and HLA in healthy donors. The PCR was carried out with 60 Vbeta primers and 13 Jbeta primers. Sequencing used immunoSEQ multiplex PCR; TCRdb keeps in-frame clones, though not all of them. The sample lists approximately 300,000 clones, just under 85% occurring once. The sample comprised PBMCs. The receptors were sampled from a woman aged 40 to 49 in good health and CMV-seropositive.

This chain connects TRBV25-1 to TRBJ2-1; 7 bases line up with TRBD2. This CDR3 contains 14 residues. V lost 2 bases to trimming and J lost 4 bases; unmatched junction nucleotides: 2. The V gene's germline CDR1 is MGHDK and CDR2 SYGVNS. The CDR3, as DNA: TGTGCCAGCAGTGAAGGGGGGGGGTACAATGAGCAGTTCTTC. Its protein product is CASSEGGGYNEQFF. The variable domain in full, completed from reference TRBV25-1 and TRBJ2-1, reads EADIYQTPRYLVIGTGKKITLECSQTMGHDKMYWYQQDPGMELHLIHYSYGVNSTEKGDLSSESTVSRIRTEHFPLTLESARPSHTSQYLCASSEGGGYNEQFFGPGTRLTVL.

The chain is built from TRBV5-1 and TRBJ2-1; a possible D gene is TRBD2 (5 bases). The germline CDR1 and CDR2 sequences are SGHRS and YFSETQ. Trimming took off 3 bases at V and 5 bases at J, with 9 bases between the two ends. The CDR3 totals 13 residues. The CDR3 spells CASSSGLDNEQFF. Here the CDR3 DNA reads TGCGCCAGCAGCTCTGGACTGGACAATGAGCAGTTCTTC.

This chain joins TRBV9 and TRBJ2-5; 8 bases match TRBD1. With 3 bases clipped from V and 1 base from J, the junction kept 14 bases outside the gene matches. The CDR3 runs 18 residues. Per the germline V gene, CDR1 is SGDLS and CDR2 is YYNGEE. CDR3 DNA sequence: TGTGCCAGCAGCGCCGCCGGGACAGGAGCCCCCTCCCAAGAGACCCAGTACTTC. Its protein is CASSAAGTGAPSQETQYF.

This clone was seen more than once but under ten times. This chain joins TRBV29-1 and TRBJ2-2, with D unresolved. V lost 3 bases and J lost 5, with 10 bases in between. Germline assignment: CDR1 SQVTM and CDR2 ANQGSEA. The CDR3 runs to 13 residues. This CDR3 is CSVDVAATGELFF. The DNA of the CDR3 is TGCAGCGTTGATGTAGCAGCGACCGGGGAGCTGTTTTTT.

The chain couples TRBV19 to TRBJ1-1; D may be TRBD1 (5 bases). The ends were cut back, 1 base at V and 3 bases at J, with 6 bases in the middle. There are 13 residues in the CDR3. From germline, CDR1 is LNHDA and CDR2 SQIVND (reference sequence). CDR3 sequence: CASSIAGHTEAFF. DNA for the CDR3: TGTGCCAGTAGTATAGCAGGGCACACTGAAGCTTTCTTT.

The genes are TRBV27 and TRBJ1-1, with TRBD1 matching 8 bases. This CDR3 spans 12 amino acids. CDR1 MNHEY and CDR2 SMNVEV come from the germline V gene (reference sequence). J was trimmed by 4 bases and V by 7 bases; bases with no gene match: 2. CDR3 nucleotides: TGTGCCAGCAAGACAGGGGCCACTGAAGCTTTCTTT. Translated, it gives CASKTGATEAFF.

The chain couples TRBV28 to TRBJ2-3; tentative D call: TRBD1 (5 bases). The germline V and J ends were trimmed by 5 bases and 6 bases, with 9 bases remaining between them. The CDR3 sequence is 12 residues long. Germline V CDR1 and CDR2: MDHEN, SYDVKM. The CDR3 region is CASSPNRDTQYF. The CDR3 DNA reads as TGTGCCAGCAGTCCTAACAGGGATACGCAGTATTTT.

The chain combines TRBV27 with TRBJ1-5; D is undetermined. Germline V gene data show CDR1 as MNHEY and CDR2 as SMNVEV (reference sequence). CDR3 length: 13 residues. Trimming shortened V by 5 bases and J by 6 bases, and 11 bases separated the two germline ends. CDR3 in amino acids: CASSPKPSQPQHF. CDR3 bases: TGTGCCAGCAGTCCCAAACCGAGTCAGCCCCAGCATTTT.

V gene TRBV20-1 combines with J gene TRBJ2-3; D gene unclear. The V end lost 1 base, the J end lost 6 bases, and 5 bases lay between the germline ends. The CDR3 loop spans 11 amino acids. Germline CDR1 and CDR2: DFQATT and SNEGSKA (reference sequence). This CDR3 reads CSARVMDTQYF. For the CDR3, the DNA is TGCAGTGCTAGAGTCATGGATACGCAGTATTTT.

The chain combines TRBV28 with TRBJ1-2; D is unresolved. CDR3 size: 12 residues. The ends were cut back, 3 bases at V and 13 bases at J, with 15 bases in the middle. Per germline, CDR1 MDHEN and CDR2 SYDVKM. CDR3 in amino acids: CASSFQGPRGTF. DNA of the CDR3: TGTGCCAGCAGTTTCCAAGGACCTCGGGGCACCTTC.

This chain connects TRBV2 to TRBJ2-1; weak D call: TRBD2 (6 bases). The CDR3 totals 17 residues. Germline values: CDR1 SNHLY, CDR2 FYNNEI. The V gene lost 3 bases and the J gene lost 2 bases, with 17 bases spanning the gap. The CDR3 DNA is TGTGCCAGCAGTGACGGGGGACTGTCAGAGACCTACAATGAGCAGTTCTTC. It specifies CASSDGGLSETYNEQFF.

This chain links TRBV19 with TRBJ2-7, with 9 bases that match TRBD1. The CDR3 runs 14 residues. Germline V gene sequence: CDR1 LNHDA, CDR2 SQIVND (reference sequence). V lost 3 bases to trimming and J lost 3 bases; unmatched junction nucleotides: 3. CDR3 nucleotide sequence: TGTGCCAGTAGTATGGGGGACAGGGTCTACGAGCAGTACTTC. It is translated as CASSMGDRVYEQYF.

About this clone itself: Other nucleotide sequences in the sample specify the same CDR3. This chain links TRBV6-5 with TRBJ2-7; tentatively, D is TRBD2 (6 bases). Germline assignment: CDR1 MNHEY and CDR2 SVGAGI. Trimming took 6 bases from V and 1 from J, leaving 16 bases between them. The CDR3 is made up of 15 amino acids. CDR3 DNA: TGTGCCAGCAGCCCCCTGGGACTTCCATCCTACGAGCAGTACTTC. As protein: CASSPLGLPSYEQYF.

This clone was observed once. This chain joins TRBV19 and TRBJ1-3; D is undetermined. CDR3 size: 11 residues. Germline V gives CDR1 LNHDA, CDR2 SQIVND (reference sequence). Deletions cut 8 bases from V and 0 bases from J, with 2 bases between. The CDR3 DNA sequence: TGTGCCAGTCACTCTGGAAACACCATATATTTT. It translates to CASHSGNTIYF.

This sequence joins TRBV7-9 and TRBJ2-7; 10 nucleotides align to TRBD2. The germline V gene has CDR1 SEHNR and CDR2 FQNEAQ (reference sequence). V dropped 5 bases and J dropped 2; count of bases not matched to a gene: 6. This CDR3 contains 15 residues. The chain's CDR3 is CASSTTSGDPYEQYF. CDR3 coding DNA: TGTGCCAGCAGCACCACTAGCGGGGATCCCTACGAGCAGTACTTC.

Only a few counts were recorded for this clone. The chain joins TRBV19 to TRBJ1-1, with D unresolved. The germline V gene encodes CDR1 LNHDA and CDR2 SQIVND (reference sequence). V lost 0 bases and J lost 6, with 14 bases in between. This CDR3 is built from 15 residues. The CDR3 region is CASSIDHSASAEAFF. The CDR3 nucleotides read TGTGCCAGTAGTATAGATCATTCAGCCAGCGCTGAAGCTTTCTTT.

The V call is TRBV6-4, the J call TRBJ1-5, with 7 bases that match TRBD1. Germline CDR1 MRHNA, CDR2 SNTAGT. This CDR3 comprises 16 residues. J gave up 3 bases and V 0 bases, and 5 bases lay outside the gene matches. The CDR3 protein is CASSDSGDSYNQPQHF. The CDR3 DNA reads as TGTGCCAGCAGTGACTCGGGGGACAGCTACAATCAGCCCCAGCATTTT.

The chain recombines TRBV25-1 with TRBJ2-7; D possibly corresponds to TRBD2 (5 bases). The CDR3 totals 13 residues. Germline CDR1 and CDR2: MGHDK and SYGVNS. Trimming left V 8 bases short and J 0 bases short, with 11 bases between. CDR3: CASGGAASYEQYF. For the CDR3, the DNA is TGTGCCAGCGGAGGAGCGGCCTCCTACGAGCAGTACTTC.